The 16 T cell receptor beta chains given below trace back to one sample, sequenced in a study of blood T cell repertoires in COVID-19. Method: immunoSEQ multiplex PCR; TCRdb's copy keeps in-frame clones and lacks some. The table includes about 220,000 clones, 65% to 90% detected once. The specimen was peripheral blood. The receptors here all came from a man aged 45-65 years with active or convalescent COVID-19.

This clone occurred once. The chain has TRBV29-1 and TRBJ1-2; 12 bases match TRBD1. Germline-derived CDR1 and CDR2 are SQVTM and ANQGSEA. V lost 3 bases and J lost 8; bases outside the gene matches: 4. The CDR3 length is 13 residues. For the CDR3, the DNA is TGCAGCGTTGAGGGGACAGGGGGCACCGGCTACACCTTC. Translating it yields CSVEGTGGTGYTF.

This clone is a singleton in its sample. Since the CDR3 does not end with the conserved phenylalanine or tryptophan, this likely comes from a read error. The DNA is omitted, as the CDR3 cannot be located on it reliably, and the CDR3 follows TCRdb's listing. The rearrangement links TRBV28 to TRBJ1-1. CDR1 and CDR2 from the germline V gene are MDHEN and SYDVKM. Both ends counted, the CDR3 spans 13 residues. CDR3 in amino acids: CASSLRGERDPLL.

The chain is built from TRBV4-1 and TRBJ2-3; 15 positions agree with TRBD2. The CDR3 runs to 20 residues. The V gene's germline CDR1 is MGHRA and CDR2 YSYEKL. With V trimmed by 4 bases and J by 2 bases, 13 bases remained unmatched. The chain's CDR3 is CASSRGLAGGQAKITDTQYF. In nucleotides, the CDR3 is TGCGCCAGCAGCCGGGGACTAGCGGGGGGCCAGGCTAAAATCACAGATACGCAGTATTTT.

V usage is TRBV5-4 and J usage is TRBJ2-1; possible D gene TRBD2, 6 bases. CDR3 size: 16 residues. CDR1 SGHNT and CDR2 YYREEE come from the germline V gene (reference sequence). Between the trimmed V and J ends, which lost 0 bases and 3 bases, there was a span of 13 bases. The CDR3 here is CASSLEGLFYYNEQFF. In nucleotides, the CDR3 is TGTGCCAGCAGCTTGGAGGGACTCTTCTACTACAATGAGCAGTTCTTC.

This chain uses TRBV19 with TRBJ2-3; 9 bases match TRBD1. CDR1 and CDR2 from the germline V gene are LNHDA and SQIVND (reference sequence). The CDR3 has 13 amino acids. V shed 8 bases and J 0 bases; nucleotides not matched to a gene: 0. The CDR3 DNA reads TGTGCCAGTGGACAGGGGAGCACAGATACGCAGTATTTT. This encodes CASGQGSTDTQYF.

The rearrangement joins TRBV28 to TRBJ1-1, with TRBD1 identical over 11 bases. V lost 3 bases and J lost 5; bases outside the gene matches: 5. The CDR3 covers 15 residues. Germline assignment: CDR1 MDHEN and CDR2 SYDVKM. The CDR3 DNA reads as TGTGCCAGCAGTTTGGCCGGGACAGGGGGGACTGAAGCTTTCTTT. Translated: CASSLAGTGGTEAFF.

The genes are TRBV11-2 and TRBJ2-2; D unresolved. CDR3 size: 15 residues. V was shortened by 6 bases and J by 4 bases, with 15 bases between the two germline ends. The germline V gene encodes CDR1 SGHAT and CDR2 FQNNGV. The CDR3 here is CASSSAALSTGELFF. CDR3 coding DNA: TGTGCCAGCAGTTCGGCGGCTCTTTCCACCGGGGAGCTGTTTTTT.

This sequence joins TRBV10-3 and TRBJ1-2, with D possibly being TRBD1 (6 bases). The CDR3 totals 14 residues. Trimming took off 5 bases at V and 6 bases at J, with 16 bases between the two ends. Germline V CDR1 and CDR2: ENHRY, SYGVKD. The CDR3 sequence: CAISPRGQTHGYTF. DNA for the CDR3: TGTGCCATCAGTCCTCGAGGACAGACACATGGCTACACCTTC.

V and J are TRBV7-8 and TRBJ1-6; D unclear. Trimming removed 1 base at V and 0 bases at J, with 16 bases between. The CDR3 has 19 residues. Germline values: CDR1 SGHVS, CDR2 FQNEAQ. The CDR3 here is CASSLVGVETSSYNSPLHF. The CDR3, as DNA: TGTGCCAGCAGCTTAGTAGGCGTTGAGACTTCCTCCTATAATTCACCCCTCCACTTT.

The CDR3 is CASSVGDRGPSYGYTF. CDR3 bases: TGTGCCAGCAGCGTAGGGGACAGGGGGCCTAGCTATGGCTACACCTTC. The rearrangement uses TRBV11-3 and TRBJ1-2, with 12 bases aligning to TRBD1. V lost 5 bases, J lost 4 bases, and 8 bases stayed unmatched. Looked up from germline, CDR1 is SGHNT and CDR2 is YENEEA. The CDR3 extends over 16 amino acids.

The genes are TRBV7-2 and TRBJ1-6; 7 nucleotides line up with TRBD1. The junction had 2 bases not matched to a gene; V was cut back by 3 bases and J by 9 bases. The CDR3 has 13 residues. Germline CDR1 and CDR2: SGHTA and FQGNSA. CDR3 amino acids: CASSFQGGSPLHF. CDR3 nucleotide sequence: TGTGCCAGCAGCTTCCAGGGGGGTTCACCCCTCCACTTT. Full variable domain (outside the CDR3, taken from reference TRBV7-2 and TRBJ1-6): GAGVSQSPSNKVTEKGKDVELRCDPISGHTALYWYRQSLGQGLEFLIYFQGNSAPDKSGLPSDRFSAERTGGSVSTLTIQRTQQEDSAVYLCASSFQGGSPLHFGNGTRLTVT.

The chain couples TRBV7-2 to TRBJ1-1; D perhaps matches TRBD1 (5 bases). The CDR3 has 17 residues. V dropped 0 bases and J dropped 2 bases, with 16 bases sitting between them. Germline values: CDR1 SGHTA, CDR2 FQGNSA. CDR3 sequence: CASSLAAGFLLNTEAFF. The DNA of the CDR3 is TGTGCCAGCAGCTTAGCCGCAGGGTTTTTATTAAACACTGAAGCTTTCTTT. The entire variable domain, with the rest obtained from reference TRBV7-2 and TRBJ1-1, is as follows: GAGVSQSPSNKVTEKGKDVELRCDPISGHTALYWYRQSLGQGLEFLIYFQGNSAPDKSGLPSDRFSAERTGGSVSTLTIQRTQQEDSAVYLCASSLAAGFLLNTEAFFGQGTRLTVV.

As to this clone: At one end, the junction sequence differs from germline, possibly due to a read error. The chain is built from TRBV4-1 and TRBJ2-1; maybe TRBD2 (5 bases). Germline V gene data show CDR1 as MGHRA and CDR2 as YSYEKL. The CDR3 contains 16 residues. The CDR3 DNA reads TGCGCCAGCAGCCGACACCGGGATGGCGGTCTCAATCAGCAGTTCTTC. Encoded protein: CASSRHRDGGLNQQFF.

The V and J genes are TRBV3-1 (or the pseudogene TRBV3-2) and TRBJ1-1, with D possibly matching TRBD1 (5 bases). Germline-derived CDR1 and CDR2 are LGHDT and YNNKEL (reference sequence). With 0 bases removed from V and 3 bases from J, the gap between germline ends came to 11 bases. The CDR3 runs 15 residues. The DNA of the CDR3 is TGTGCCAGCAGCCAAGAGGGGGGGGTGGACACTGAAGCTTTCTTT. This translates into CASSQEGGVDTEAFF.

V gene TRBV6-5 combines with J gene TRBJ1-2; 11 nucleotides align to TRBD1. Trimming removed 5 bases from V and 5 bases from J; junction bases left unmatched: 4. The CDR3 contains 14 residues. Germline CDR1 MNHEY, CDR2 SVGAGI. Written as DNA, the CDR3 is TGTGCCAGCAGTAGGACAGGGGGCGCGTATGGCTACACCTTC. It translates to CASSRTGGAYGYTF.

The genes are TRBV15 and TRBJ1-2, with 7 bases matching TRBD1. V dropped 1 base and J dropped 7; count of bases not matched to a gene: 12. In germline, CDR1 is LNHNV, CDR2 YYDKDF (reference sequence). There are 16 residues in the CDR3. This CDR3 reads CATSRARDSRFGGYTF. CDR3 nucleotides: TGTGCCACCAGCAGAGCACGGGACAGCCGATTTGGTGGCTACACCTTC.